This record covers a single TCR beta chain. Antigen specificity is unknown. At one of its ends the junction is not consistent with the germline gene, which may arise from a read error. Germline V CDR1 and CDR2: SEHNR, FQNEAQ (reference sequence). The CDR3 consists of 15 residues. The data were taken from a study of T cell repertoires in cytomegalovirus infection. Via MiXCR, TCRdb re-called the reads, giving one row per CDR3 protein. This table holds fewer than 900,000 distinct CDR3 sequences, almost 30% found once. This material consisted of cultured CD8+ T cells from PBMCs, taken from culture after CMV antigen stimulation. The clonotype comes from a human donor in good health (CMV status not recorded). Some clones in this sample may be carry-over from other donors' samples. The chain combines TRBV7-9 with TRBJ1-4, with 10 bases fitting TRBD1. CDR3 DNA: TGTGCCAGCAGCCTAGCCGGGACAGGGGACGAAAAACTGTTTTTT. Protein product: CASSLAGTGDEKLFF.